The 14 T cell receptor beta chains below all came from one sample that was sequenced in a study of early T cells in non-severe SARS-CoV-2 infection. TCRdb recomputed calls from the 5' RACE reads with MiXCR, one row per CDR3 protein. The table includes about 27,000 distinct CDR3 sequences, roughly 4.4% detected once. Sequencing was done on a sample of whole blood. These TCRs come from an adult who was a healthcare worker with PCR-confirmed SARS-CoV-2 infection or an uninfected control (not recorded which).

This clonotype was recorded at least ten times. The rearrangement uses TRBV10-3 and TRBJ2-2; TRBD1 agrees at 7 bases. Unmatched junction bases numbered 4, after V lost 6 bases and J lost 3 bases. The length of the CDR3 is 14 residues. Per the germline V gene, CDR1 is ENHRY and CDR2 is SYGVKD. The DNA for the CDR3 is TGTGCCATCAGGAGGGGGACAGACACCGGGGAGCTGTTTTTT. As protein: CAIRRGTDTGELFF.

This clonotype was recorded at least ten times. This chain uses TRBV3-1 with TRBJ1-1, with 7 bases identical to TRBD1. Germline assignment: CDR1 LGHDT and CDR2 YNNKEL (reference sequence). CDR3 length: 14 residues. Trimming at V came to 5 bases and at J to 2 bases, leaving 5 bases not matched to a gene. For the CDR3, the DNA is TGTGCCAGCAGCGGCTGGGACAGCAACACTGAAGCTTTCTTT. Translation: CASSGWDSNTEAFF.

The chain recombines TRBV7-2 with TRBJ2-5; 8 bases map to TRBD2. V lost 5 bases, J lost 5 bases, and 7 bases stayed unmatched. CDR3 length: 14 residues. Germline CDR1 reads SGHTA; CDR2 reads FQGNSA. CDR3: CASSPRGGTETQYF. The DNA of the CDR3 is TGTGCCAGCAGCCCCCGGGGGGGGACGGAGACCCAGTACTTC.

Many counts were recorded for this clonotype. The J gene is TRBJ2-7, the V gene TRBV6-2 or TRBV6-3; D unresolved. This CDR3 spans 16 amino acids. Deletions cut 8 bases from V and 3 bases from J, with 23 bases between. The germline V gene encodes CDR1 MNHEY and CDR2 SVGEGT. The DNA of the CDR3 is TGTGCCAGCTGTATTGTTCCGGCGCGATTCTTCTACGAGCAGTACGTC. This codes for CASCIVPARFFYEQYV.

The sample holds many counts of this clonotype. The V call is TRBV12-2, the J call TRBJ2-5; the table's D call, TRBD2, has no DNA check behind it. TRBV12-2 is flagged as a pseudogene. The CDR3 covers 16 residues. The CDR3 region has the DNA TGTGCAAGTCGCTTAGTCCCAGCGGGAGGACAAGAGACCCAGTACTTC. The encoded protein is CASRLVPAGGQETQYF.

The rearrangement uses TRBV5-8 and TRBJ2-7; TRBD1 might be the D (5 bases). CDR1 and CDR2 from the germline V gene are SGHTS and YDEGEE. The CDR3 contains 17 residues. Trimming shortened V by 0 bases and J by 1 base, and 17 bases separated the two germline ends. The CDR3, as DNA: TGTGCCAGCAGCTTGGGAACAGGCAGAGGTTCTTCCTACGAGCAGTACTTC. The encoded protein is CASSLGTGRGSSYEQYF.

This clonotype came up many times. The chain carries TRBV6-5 and TRBJ2-2; perhaps TRBD1 as D (5 bases). This CDR3 has 20 residues. V was shortened by 2 bases and J by 5 bases, with 27 bases between the two germline ends. The germline V gene has CDR1 MNHEY and CDR2 SVGAGI. CDR3 DNA: TGTGCCAGCAGTTACGACAGTTCGGGTTCACTTCCCTTGCGGACCGGGGAGCTGTTTTTT. It codes for CASSYDSSGSLPLRTGELFF.

This clonotype showed up many times. The chain combines TRBV7-2 with TRBJ1-6, with D unclear. This CDR3 is 14 amino acids long. Germline lookup yields CDR1 SGHTA and CDR2 FQGNSA. V was clipped by 0 bases and J by 0 bases, with 0 bases between them. CDR3 nucleotide sequence: TGTGCCAGCAGCTTAGCCTCCTATAATTCACCCCTCCACTTT. This codes for CASSLASYNSPLHF.

This clonotype was seen repeatedly, ten times or more. DNA of the CDR3: TGTGCCAGCAGCTTAGAGGGCGAGCAGTTCTTC. Translation: CASSLEGEQFF. This chain links TRBV7-2 with TRBJ2-1, with unresolved D. V shed 1 base and J shed 10 bases, with 5 bases lying between them. CDR1 SGHTA and CDR2 FQGNSA come from the germline V gene. The CDR3 consists of 11 residues.

In this sample, this clonotype turned up many times. The chain employs TRBV30 and TRBJ2-3, with D perhaps TRBD1 (6 bases). Germline V gives CDR1 GTSNPN, CDR2 SVGIG (reference sequence). The CDR3 sequence is 15 residues long. V lost 0 bases and J lost 3, with 13 bases in between. In DNA, the CDR3 is TGTGCCTGGAGTGTGGGCAGGGGTTCTACAGATACGCAGTATTTT. Protein sequence: CAWSVGRGSTDTQYF.

The chain links TRBV7-2 to TRBJ2-1; D perhaps matches TRBD1 (6 bases). The germline CDR1 and CDR2 sequences are SGHTA and FQGNSA. The CDR3 has 14 amino acids. V lost 1 base and J 6 bases, leaving 10 bases between the germline ends. CDR3 loop: CASSLDQGPNEQFF. For the CDR3, the DNA is TGTGCCAGCAGCTTAGATCAGGGGCCCAATGAGCAGTTCTTC.

Only a few counts were recorded for this clonotype. The junction and the germline gene differ at one end; a read error may be behind it. The J gene is TRBJ1-5, the V gene TRBV10-3; a weak D match, TRBD1 (6 bases). The length of the CDR3 is 13 residues. Germline V CDR1 and CDR2: ENHRY, SYGVKD. Written as DNA, the CDR3 is TGTGCCATCAGTGCCACAGGGAATCAGCCCCAGCTTTTT. Translated: CAISATGNQPQLF.

This clonotype came up many times. The chain has TRBV3-2 and TRBJ2-7. TRBV3-2 constitutes a pseudogene. The CDR3 spans 17 residues. The CDR3 nucleotides are TGTGCCAGCAGCCAACACACCCGACAACTACCAACCTACGAGCAGTACGTC. It encodes CASSQHTRQLPTYEQYV.

Comment on this clonotype: A read error may be the cause here, since a much bigger clone is one base away. The chain recombines TRBV30 with TRBJ2-1, with D unclear. In germline, CDR1 is GTSNPN, CDR2 SVGIG (reference sequence). The CDR3 spans 12 residues. V was trimmed by 3 bases and J by 8 bases, leaving 11 bases between them. CDR3 in DNA: TGTGCCTGGAGCCCTAATAGTTATGAGCAGTTCTTC. It codes for CAWSPNSYEQFF.